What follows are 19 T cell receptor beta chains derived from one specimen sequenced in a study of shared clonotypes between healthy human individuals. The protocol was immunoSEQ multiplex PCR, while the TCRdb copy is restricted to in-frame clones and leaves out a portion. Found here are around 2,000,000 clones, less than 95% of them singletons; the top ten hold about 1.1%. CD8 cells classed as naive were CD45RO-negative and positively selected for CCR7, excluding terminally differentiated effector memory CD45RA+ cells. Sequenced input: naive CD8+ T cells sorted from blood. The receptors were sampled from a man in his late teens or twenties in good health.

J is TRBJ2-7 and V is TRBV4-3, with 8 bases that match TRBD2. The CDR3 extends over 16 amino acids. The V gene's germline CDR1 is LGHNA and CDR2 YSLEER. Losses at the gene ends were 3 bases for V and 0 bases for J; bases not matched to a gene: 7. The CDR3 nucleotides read TGCGCCAGCAGCCAGACCCTTAGCGGGACCTCCTACGAGCAGTACTTC. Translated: CASSQTLSGTSYEQYF.

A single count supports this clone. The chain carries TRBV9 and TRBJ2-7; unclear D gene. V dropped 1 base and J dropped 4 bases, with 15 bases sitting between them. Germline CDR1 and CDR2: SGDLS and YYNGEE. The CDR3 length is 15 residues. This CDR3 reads CASSVSFQLSYEQYF. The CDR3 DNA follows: TGTGCCAGCAGCGTATCCTTCCAGCTTTCGTACGAGCAGTACTTC.

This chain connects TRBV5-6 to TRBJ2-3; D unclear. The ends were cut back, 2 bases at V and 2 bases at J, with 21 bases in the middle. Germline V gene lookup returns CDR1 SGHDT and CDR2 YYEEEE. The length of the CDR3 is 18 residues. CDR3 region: CASSLKSSTPTFTDTQYF. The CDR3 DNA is TGTGCCAGCAGCTTAAAATCATCGACACCTACCTTCACAGATACGCAGTATTTT.

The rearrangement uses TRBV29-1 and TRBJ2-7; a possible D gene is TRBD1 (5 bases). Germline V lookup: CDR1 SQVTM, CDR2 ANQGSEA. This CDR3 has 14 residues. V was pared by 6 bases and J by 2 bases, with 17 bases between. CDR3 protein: CSVGRGTIPYEQYF. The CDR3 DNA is TGCAGCGTCGGAAGGGGTACAATTCCCTACGAGCAGTACTTC.

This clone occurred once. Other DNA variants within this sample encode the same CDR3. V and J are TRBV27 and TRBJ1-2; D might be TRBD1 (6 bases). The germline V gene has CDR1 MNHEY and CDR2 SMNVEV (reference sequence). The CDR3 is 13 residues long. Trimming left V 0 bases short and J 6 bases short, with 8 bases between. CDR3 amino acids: CASSLSGGHGYTF. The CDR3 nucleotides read TGTGCCAGCAGTTTATCAGGGGGTCATGGCTACACCTTC.

CDR3 loop: CASSSVGSAFF. In nucleotides, the CDR3 is TGTGCCAGCAGCTCGGTGGGGTCAGCTTTCTTT. The V gene is TRBV13, the J gene TRBJ1-1; D gene unclear. CDR1 and CDR2 from the germline V gene are PRHDT and FYEKMQ (reference sequence). CDR3 length equals 11 residues. Trimming took off 4 bases at V and 10 bases at J, with 10 bases between the two ends.

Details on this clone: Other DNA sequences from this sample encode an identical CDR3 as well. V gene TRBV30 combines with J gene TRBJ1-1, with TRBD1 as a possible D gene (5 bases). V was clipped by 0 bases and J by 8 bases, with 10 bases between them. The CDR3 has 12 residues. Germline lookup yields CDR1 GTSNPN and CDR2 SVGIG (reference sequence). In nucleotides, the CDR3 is TGTGCCTGGAGTGTACTGGGGACCGAAGCTTTCTTT. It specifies CAWSVLGTEAFF. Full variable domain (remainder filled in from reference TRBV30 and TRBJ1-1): SQTIHQWPATLVQPVGSPLSLECTVEGTSNPNLYWYRQAAGRGLQLLFYSVGIGQISSEVPQNLSASRPQDRQFILSSKKLLLSDSGFYLCAWSVLGTEAFFGQGTRLTVV.

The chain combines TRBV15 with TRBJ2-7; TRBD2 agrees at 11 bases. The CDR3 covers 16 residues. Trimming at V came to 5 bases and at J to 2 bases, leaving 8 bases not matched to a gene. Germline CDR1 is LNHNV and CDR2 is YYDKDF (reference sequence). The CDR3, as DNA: TGTGCCACCAGCTCAGCCGGTAGCGGGAGGGCCTACGAGCAGTACTTC. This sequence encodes CATSSAGSGRAYEQYF.

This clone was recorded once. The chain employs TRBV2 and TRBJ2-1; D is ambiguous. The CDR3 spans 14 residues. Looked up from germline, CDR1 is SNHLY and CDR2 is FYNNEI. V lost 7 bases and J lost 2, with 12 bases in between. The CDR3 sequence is CASIKGHTYNEQFF. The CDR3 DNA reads TGTGCCAGCATCAAAGGGCATACCTACAATGAGCAGTTCTTC.

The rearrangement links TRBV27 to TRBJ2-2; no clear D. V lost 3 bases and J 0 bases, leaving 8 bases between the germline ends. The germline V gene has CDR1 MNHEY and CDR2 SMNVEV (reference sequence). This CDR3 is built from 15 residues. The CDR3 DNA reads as TGTGCCAGCAGTTTCCTAGTAACGAACACCGGGGAGCTGTTTTTT. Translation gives CASSFLVTNTGELFF.

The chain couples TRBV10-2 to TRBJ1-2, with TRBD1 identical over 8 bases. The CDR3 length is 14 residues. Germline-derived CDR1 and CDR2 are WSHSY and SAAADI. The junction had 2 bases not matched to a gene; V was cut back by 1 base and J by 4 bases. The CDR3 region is CASSELTGGYGYTF. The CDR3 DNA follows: TGCGCCAGCAGTGAGTTAACAGGGGGCTATGGCTACACCTTC.

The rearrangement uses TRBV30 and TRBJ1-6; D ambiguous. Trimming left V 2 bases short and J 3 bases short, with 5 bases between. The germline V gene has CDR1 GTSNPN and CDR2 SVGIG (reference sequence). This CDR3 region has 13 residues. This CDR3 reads CAWSMDYNSPLHF. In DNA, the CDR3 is TGTGCCTGGAGTATGGACTATAATTCACCCCTCCACTTT.

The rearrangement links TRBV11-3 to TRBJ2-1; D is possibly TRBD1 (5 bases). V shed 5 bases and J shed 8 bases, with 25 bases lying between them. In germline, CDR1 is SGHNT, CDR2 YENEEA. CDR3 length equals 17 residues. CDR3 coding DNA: TGTGCCAGCAGCCGAAGTCTGGGGCCCCCCCCTGGCGATGAGCAGTTCTTC. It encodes CASSRSLGPPPGDEQFF.

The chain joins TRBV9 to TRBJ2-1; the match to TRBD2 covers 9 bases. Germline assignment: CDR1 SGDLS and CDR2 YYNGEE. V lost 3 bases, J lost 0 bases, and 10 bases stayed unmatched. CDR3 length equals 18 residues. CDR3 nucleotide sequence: TGTGCCAGCAGCGGATCCATAGCGGGAGATCACTCCTACAATGAGCAGTTCTTC. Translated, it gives CASSGSIAGDHSYNEQFF.

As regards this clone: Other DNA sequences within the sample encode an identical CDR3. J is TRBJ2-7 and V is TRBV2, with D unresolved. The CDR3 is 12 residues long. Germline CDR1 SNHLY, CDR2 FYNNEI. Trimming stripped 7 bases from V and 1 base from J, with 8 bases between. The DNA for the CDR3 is TGTGCCAGCATGGGCAGTTCCTACGAGCAGTACTTC. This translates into CASMGSSYEQYF. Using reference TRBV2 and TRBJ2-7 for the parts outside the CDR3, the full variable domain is EPEVTQTPSHQVTQMGQEVILRCVPISNHLYFYWYRQILGQKVEFLVSFYNNEISEKSEIFDDQFSVERPDGSNFTLKIRSTKLEDSAMYFCASMGSSYEQYFGPGTRLTVT.

CDR3: CASSLAWQGADSGANVLTF. DNA of the CDR3: TGTGCCAGCAGCTTGGCTTGGCAGGGGGCCGACTCTGGGGCCAACGTCCTGACTTTC. The chain carries TRBV5-6 and TRBJ2-6; 8 nucleotides align to TRBD1. CDR3 size: 19 residues. The V and J ends lost 0 bases and 0 bases, in that order; junction bases with no gene match: 8. CDR1 and CDR2 (germline): SGHDT, YYEEEE.

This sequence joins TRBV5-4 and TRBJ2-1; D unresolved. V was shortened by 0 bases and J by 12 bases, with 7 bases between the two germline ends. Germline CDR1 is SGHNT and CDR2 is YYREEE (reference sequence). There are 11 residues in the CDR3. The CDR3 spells CASSLASRQFF. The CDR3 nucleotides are TGTGCCAGCAGCTTGGCGTCCCGGCAGTTCTTC. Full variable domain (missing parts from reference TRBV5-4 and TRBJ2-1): ETGVTQSPTHLIKTRGQQVTLRCSSQSGHNTVSWYQQALGQGPQFIFQYYREEENGRGNFPPRFSGLQFPNYSSELNVNALELDDSALYLCASSLASRQFFGPGTRLTVL.

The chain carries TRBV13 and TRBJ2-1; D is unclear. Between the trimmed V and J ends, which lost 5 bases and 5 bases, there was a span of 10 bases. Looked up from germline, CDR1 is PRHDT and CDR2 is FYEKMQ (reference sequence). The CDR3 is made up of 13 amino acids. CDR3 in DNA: TGTGCCAGCAGCCCCGAAGGTAACAATGAGCAGTTCTTC. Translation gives CASSPEGNNEQFF.

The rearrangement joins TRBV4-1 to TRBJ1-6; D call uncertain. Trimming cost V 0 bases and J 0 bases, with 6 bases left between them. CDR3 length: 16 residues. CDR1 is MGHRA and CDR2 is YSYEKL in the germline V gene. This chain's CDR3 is CASSQDASSYNSPLHF. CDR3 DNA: TGCGCCAGCAGCCAAGATGCGAGCTCCTATAATTCACCCCTCCACTTT.